The 11 T cell receptor beta chains below come from one sample, sequenced in a study of blood T cells in healthy people across ages. A J-beta primer mix and a sample-barcoded 5' primer were used in a second PCR of roughly 6 to 11 cycles. TCRdb processed the 5' RACE reads anew with MiXCR; each CDR3 protein has one entry. The profile shows under 1,100,000 distinct CDR3 sequences, about 25% of them singletons. Separately, the same data were catalogued under a study of T cells of mothers and their children.

The specimen was blood. The receptors shown here come from a girl aged 2 to 10 in good health.

J is TRBJ2-3 and V is TRBV7-9; 11 bases agree with TRBD2. Germline trimming cut 5 bases from V and 2 bases from J; bases unmatched to any gene: 12. Germline values: CDR1 SEHNR, CDR2 FQNEAQ (reference sequence). The CDR3 consists of 18 residues. For the CDR3, the DNA is TGTGCCAGCAGCCCACGGACTAGCGGGCCTCTCACCACAGATACGCAGTATTTT. Amino acid sequence: CASSPRTSGPLTTDTQYF.

This clonotype has more than one count but fewer than ten. This chain links TRBV5-1 with TRBJ2-7, with 7 bases identical to TRBD2. Trimming cost V 2 bases and J 0 bases; bases outside gene matches: 5. CDR1 is SGHRS and CDR2 is YFSETQ in the germline V gene. CDR3 size: 15 residues. CDR3 sequence: CASSFGPGGSYEQYF. CDR3 DNA: TGCGCCAGCAGCTTTGGACCGGGGGGCTCCTACGAGCAGTACTTC.

This clonotype showed up just a few times. The rearrangement joins TRBV7-9 to TRBJ2-5; 8 bases are shared with TRBD2. Germline CDR1 is SEHNR and CDR2 is FQNEAQ (reference sequence). The CDR3 extends over 15 amino acids. Trimming removed 5 bases from V and 2 bases from J; junction bases left unmatched: 7. CDR3 amino acids: CASSPLLAEQETQYF. DNA of the CDR3: TGTGCCAGCAGCCCCCTACTAGCGGAGCAAGAGACCCAGTACTTC.

This clonotype was recorded once. The genes are TRBV4-3 and TRBJ2-1, with D unresolved. The CDR3 extends over 16 amino acids. The V end was cut by 1 base, the J end by 2 bases, with 12 bases between. Germline V gene data show CDR1 as LGHNA and CDR2 as YSLEER. CDR3 sequence (DNA): TGCGCCAGCAGCCAAGGGAACCCCTGGGCCTACAATGAGCAGTTCTTC. Its protein is CASSQGNPWAYNEQFF.

The chain combines TRBV7-9 with TRBJ2-5; 7 bases match TRBD1. The germline CDR1 and CDR2 sequences are SEHNR and FQNEAQ (reference sequence). The CDR3 consists of 15 residues. V shed 5 bases, J shed 5 bases, and the junction held 11 bases outside the gene matches. Written as DNA, the CDR3 is TGTGCCAGCAGCACCTGGACAGGAATTGGGGAGACCCAGTACTTC. It specifies CASSTWTGIGETQYF.

CDR3 region: CASSSGTGFNSYTF. In DNA, the CDR3 is TGTGCCAGCAGTTCCGGGACAGGGTTTAATAGCTACACCTTC. The chain links TRBV6-5 to TRBJ1-2; TRBD1 aligns across 9 bases. V shed 4 bases and J 9 bases; nucleotides not matched to a gene: 9. In germline, CDR1 is MNHEY, CDR2 SVGAGI. The CDR3 loop spans 14 amino acids.

CDR3 region: CASSFPTFGGSTDTQYF. CDR3 coding DNA: TGTGCCAGCAGCTTCCCGACCTTTGGCGGGAGCACAGATACGCAGTATTTT. The chain carries TRBV7-2 and TRBJ2-3; a weak D match, TRBD2 (5 bases). The V end lost 3 bases, the J end lost 0 bases, and 16 bases lay between the germline ends. The germline V gene has CDR1 SGHTA and CDR2 FQGNSA. CDR3 length: 17 amino acids.

This clonotype was seen only a few times. The chain joins TRBV4-3 to TRBJ1-1, with D maybe TRBD1 (6 bases). CDR1 is LGHNA, CDR2 YSLEER, per germline. The germline V and J ends were trimmed by 3 bases and 1 base, with 9 bases remaining between them. This CDR3 comprises 14 residues. For the CDR3, the DNA is TGCGCCAGCAGCCATCAACAGGGGAACACTGAAGCTTTCTTT. Residues: CASSHQQGNTEAFF.

This clonotype has more than one count but fewer than ten. At one of its ends the junction is not consistent with the germline gene, which may arise from a read error. The chain couples TRBV4-1 to TRBJ2-5, with D perhaps matching TRBD2 (5 bases). The CDR3 runs to 13 residues. The germline V gene encodes CDR1 MGHRA and CDR2 YSYEKL. The CDR3 protein is CASSQGALEAQYF. DNA for the CDR3: TGCGCCAGCAGTCAAGGCGCGCTGGAGGCCCAGTACTTC.

DNA for the CDR3: TGTGCCAGCAACCTGGGCGCAATCGGGGGGACAGATACGCAGTATTTT. The encoded protein is CASNLGAIGGTDTQYF. The genes are TRBV28 and TRBJ2-3; 7 bases fit TRBD2. The CDR3 loop spans 16 amino acids. The ends lost 7 bases at V and 3 bases at J; junction bases unmatched: 13. Germline V CDR1 and CDR2: MDHEN, SYDVKM.

The chain carries TRBV7-2 and TRBJ2-3, with TRBD2 identical over 9 bases. V was pared by 5 bases and J by 2 bases, with 8 bases of the junction left unmatched. The CDR3 sequence is 16 residues long. Looked up from germline, CDR1 is SGHTA and CDR2 is FQGNSA. The CDR3, as DNA: TGTGCCAGCAGCCCCTATGCGGGGGGGCTCACAGATACGCAGTATTTT. This sequence encodes CASSPYAGGLTDTQYF.